The following is a T cell receptor beta chain sequence with its context. These data come from a study of control samples from healthy donors and cancer patients. TCRdb keeps only in-frame clones here, not all; method: immunoSEQ multiplex PCR. The sample yields about 47,000 clones, roughly 80% seen once. From germline, CDR1 is SGHRS and CDR2 YFSETQ. The CDR3 is made up of 17 amino acids. V was shortened by 0 bases and J by 0 bases, with 15 bases between the two germline ends. The gene calls are TRBV5-1 and TRBJ1-1; D ambiguous. The receptor's source is an older man in good health. The source material was blood. The CDR3 nucleotides read TGCGCCAGCAGCTTGGGGTTGGCAGGTAACATGAACACTGAAGCTTTCTTT. This codes for CASSLGLAGNMNTEAFF.